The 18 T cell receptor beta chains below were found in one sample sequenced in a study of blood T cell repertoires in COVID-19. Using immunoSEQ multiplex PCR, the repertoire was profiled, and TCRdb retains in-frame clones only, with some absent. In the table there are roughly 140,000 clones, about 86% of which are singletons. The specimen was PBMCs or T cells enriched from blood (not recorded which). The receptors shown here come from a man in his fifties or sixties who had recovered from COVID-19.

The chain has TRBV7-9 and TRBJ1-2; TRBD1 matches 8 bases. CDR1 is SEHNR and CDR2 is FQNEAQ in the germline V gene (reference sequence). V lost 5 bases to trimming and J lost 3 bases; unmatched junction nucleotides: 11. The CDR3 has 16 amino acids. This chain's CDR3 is CASSRDRTGPDYGYTF. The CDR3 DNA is TGTGCCAGCAGCCGCGATAGGACAGGGCCGGACTATGGCTACACCTTC.

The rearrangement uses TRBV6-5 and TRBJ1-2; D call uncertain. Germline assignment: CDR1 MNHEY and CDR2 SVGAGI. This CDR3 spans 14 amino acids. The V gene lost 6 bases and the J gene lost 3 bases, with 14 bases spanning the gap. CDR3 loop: CASSLTDTDYGYTF. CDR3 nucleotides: TGTGCCAGCAGCCTGACCGACACGGACTATGGCTACACCTTC.

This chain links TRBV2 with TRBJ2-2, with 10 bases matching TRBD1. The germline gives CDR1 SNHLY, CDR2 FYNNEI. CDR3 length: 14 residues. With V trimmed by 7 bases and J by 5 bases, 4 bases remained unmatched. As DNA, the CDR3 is TGTGCCAGCAAGGACAGGGGGTCTACCGGGGAGCTGTTTTTT. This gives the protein CASKDRGSTGELFF.

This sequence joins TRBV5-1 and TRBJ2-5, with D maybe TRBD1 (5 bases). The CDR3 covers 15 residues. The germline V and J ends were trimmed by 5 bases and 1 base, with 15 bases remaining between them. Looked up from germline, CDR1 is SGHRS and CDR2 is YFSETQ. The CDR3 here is CASRSSGLGQETQYF. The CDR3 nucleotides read TGCGCCAGCAGGTCCTCAGGGTTGGGCCAAGAGACCCAGTACTTC.

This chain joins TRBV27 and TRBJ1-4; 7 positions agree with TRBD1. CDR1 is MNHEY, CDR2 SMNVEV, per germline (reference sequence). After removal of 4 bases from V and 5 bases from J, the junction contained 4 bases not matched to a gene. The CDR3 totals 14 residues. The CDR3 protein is CASSSAGGNEKLFF. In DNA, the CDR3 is TGTGCCAGCAGTTCAGCAGGGGGGAATGAAAAACTGTTTTTT.

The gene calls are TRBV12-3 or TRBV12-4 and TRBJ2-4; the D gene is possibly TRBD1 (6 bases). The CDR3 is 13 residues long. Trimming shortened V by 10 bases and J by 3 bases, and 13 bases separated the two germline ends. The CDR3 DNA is TGTGCCACCTCAGGGGATGTCAAAAACATTCAGTACTTC. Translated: CATSGDVKNIQYF.

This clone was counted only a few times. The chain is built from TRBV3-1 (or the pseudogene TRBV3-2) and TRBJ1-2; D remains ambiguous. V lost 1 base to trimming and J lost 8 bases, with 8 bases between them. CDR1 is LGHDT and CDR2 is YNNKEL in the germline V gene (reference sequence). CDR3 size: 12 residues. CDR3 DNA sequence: TGTGCCAGCAGCCAAGCACTATTCGGCTACACCTTC. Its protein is CASSQALFGYTF.

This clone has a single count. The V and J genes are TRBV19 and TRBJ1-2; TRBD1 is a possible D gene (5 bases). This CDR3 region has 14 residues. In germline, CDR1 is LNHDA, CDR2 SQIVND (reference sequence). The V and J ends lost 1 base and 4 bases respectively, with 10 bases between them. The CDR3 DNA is TGTGCCAGTAGTATAGCAGGGCAGAGCTATGGCTACACCTTC. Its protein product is CASSIAGQSYGYTF.

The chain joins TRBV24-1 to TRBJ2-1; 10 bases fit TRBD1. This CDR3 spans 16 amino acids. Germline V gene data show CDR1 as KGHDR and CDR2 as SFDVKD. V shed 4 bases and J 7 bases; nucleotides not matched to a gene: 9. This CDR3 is CATSDPSGQGQNEQFF. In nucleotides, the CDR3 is TGTGCCACCAGTGACCCCTCGGGACAGGGGCAGAATGAGCAGTTCTTC.

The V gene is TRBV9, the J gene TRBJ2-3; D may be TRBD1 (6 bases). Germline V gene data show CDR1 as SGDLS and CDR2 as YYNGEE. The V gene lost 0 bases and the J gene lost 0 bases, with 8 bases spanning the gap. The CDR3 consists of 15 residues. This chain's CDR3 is CASSVVGHSTDTQYF. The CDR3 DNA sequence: TGTGCCAGCAGCGTAGTGGGACATAGCACAGATACGCAGTATTTT.

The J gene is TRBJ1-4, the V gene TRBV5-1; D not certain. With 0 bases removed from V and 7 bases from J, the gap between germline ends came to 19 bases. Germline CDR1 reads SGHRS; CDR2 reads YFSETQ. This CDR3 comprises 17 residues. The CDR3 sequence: CASSLADFGEVGEKLFF. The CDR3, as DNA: TGCGCCAGCAGCTTGGCGGACTTCGGGGAAGTGGGTGAAAAACTGTTTTTT.

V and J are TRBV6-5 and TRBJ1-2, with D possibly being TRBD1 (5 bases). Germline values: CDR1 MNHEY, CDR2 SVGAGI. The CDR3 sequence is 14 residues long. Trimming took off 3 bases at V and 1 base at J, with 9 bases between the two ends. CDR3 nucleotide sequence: TGTGCCAGCAGTTATAGGGGATATAACTATGGCTACACCTTC. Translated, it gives CASSYRGYNYGYTF.

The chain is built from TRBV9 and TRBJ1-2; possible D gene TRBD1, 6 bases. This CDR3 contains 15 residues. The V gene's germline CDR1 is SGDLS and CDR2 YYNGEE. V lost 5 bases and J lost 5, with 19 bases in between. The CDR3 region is CASSPRDTSRYGYTF. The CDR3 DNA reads TGTGCCAGCAGTCCCCGGGACACCTCAAGGTATGGCTACACCTTC. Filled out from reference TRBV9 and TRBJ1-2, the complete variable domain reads DSGVTQTPKHLITATGQRVTLRCSPRSGDLSVYWYQQSLDQGLQFLIQYYNGEERAKGNILERFSAQQFPDLHSELNLSSLELGDSALYFCASSPRDTSRYGYTFGSGTRLTVV.

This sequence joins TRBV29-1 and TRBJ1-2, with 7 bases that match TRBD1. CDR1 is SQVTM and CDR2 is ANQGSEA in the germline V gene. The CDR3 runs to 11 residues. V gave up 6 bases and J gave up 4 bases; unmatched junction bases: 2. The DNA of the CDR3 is TGCAGCGTCCGGGACAGCTATGGCTACACCTTC. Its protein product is CSVRDSYGYTF.

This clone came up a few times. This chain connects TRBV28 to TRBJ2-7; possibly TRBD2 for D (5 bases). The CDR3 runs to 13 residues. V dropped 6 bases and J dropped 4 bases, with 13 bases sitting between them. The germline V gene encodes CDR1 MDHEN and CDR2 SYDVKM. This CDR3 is CASRDTGLYEQYF. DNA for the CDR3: TGTGCCAGCAGAGACACGGGGTTGTACGAGCAGTACTTC.

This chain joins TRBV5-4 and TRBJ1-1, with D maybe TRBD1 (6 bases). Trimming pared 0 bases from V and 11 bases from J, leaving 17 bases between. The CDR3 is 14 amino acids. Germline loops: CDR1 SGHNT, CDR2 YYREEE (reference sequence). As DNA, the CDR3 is TGTGCCAGCAGCTTGGCCCCCGGGGGGGGCGGCGCTTTCTTT. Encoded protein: CASSLAPGGGGAFF.

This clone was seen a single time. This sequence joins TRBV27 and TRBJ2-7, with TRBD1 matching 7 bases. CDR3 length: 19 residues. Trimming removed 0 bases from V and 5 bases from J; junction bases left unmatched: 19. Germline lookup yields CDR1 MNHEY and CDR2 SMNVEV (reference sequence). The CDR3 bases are TGTGCCAGCAGTTTATCGTACGGTTATAGGGCAGGGGGTCCCCACGAGCAGTACTTC. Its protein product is CASSLSYGYRAGGPHEQYF.

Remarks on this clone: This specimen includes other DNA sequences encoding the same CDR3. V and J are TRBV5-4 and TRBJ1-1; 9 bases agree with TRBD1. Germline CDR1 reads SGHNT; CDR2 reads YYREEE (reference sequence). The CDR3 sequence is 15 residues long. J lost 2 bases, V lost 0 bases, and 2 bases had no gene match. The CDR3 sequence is CASSLGQGGNTEAFF. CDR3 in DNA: TGTGCCAGCAGCTTGGGACAGGGGGGCAACACTGAAGCTTTCTTT.